This entry lists 24 T cell receptor beta chains sequenced from one sample in a study of blood T cells in healthy people across ages. Together with a sample-barcoded 5' primer, a J-beta primer mix was included in a second PCR lasting about 6 to 11 cycles. TCRdb passed the 5' RACE reads through MiXCR, listing each CDR3 protein once. The sample has 1.5 million to 2 million distinct CDR3 sequences, roughly 32% seen once; the top ten hold 11%. Input material: blood. Receptors were obtained from a woman in her 30s in good health.

The rearrangement links TRBV27 to TRBJ1-1, with TRBD1 matching 7 bases. V lost 4 bases, J lost 0 bases, and 5 bases stayed unmatched. This CDR3 is 15 amino acids long. The germline CDR1 and CDR2 sequences are MNHEY and SMNVEV (reference sequence). The CDR3 here is CASSSYRGMNTEAFF. The CDR3 region has the DNA TGTGCCAGCAGTTCGTACAGGGGAATGAACACTGAAGCTTTCTTT.

A few counts support this clonotype. This chain connects TRBV15 to TRBJ2-5; a weak D match, TRBD1 (5 bases). The germline V gene encodes CDR1 LNHNV and CDR2 YYDKDF (reference sequence). V lost 1 base, J lost 1 base, and 13 bases lay in between. There are 16 residues in the CDR3. The CDR3 is CATSRGNKGVQETQYF. CDR3 in DNA: TGTGCCACCAGCAGAGGGAATAAAGGGGTCCAAGAGACCCAGTACTTC.

The chain couples TRBV7-9 to TRBJ2-3; 7 positions agree with TRBD2. The germline V gene has CDR1 SEHNR and CDR2 FQNEAQ (reference sequence). Trimming took 1 base from V and 2 from J; bases not matched to a gene: 3. The CDR3 sequence is 15 residues long. CDR3 in amino acids: CASSLVLAVTDTQYF. In DNA, the CDR3 is TGTGCCAGCAGCTTAGTGCTAGCGGTCACAGATACGCAGTATTTT.

This clonotype was counted ten times or more. The genes are TRBV29-1 and TRBJ1-5, with unresolved D. Between the trimmed V and J ends, which lost 3 bases and 3 bases, there was a span of 9 bases. CDR1 SQVTM and CDR2 ANQGSEA come from the germline V gene. The CDR3 is 13 amino acids. The DNA of the CDR3 is TGCAGCGTTGAGTTCCAACCCAATCAGCCCCAGCATTTT. Translated, it gives CSVEFQPNQPQHF.

This chain connects TRBV10-2 to TRBJ2-3; the D call may be TRBD1 or TRBD2 (5 bases each). Trimming took 6 bases from V and 5 from J, leaving 21 bases between them. The CDR3 totals 16 residues. Germline V gene lookup returns CDR1 WSHSY and CDR2 SAAADI. The CDR3 region is CASSGPRDPSGDTQYF. CDR3 in DNA: TGCGCCAGCAGCGGCCCCCGGGACCCCTCGGGAGATACGCAGTATTTT.

The gene calls are TRBV11-2 and TRBJ2-3; 11 nucleotides align to TRBD2. Germline CDR1 and CDR2: SGHAT and FQNNGV. Trimming removed 5 bases from V and 3 bases from J; junction bases left unmatched: 10. The CDR3 spans 17 residues. In DNA, the CDR3 is TGTGCCAGCAGCGATCTCTCGACTAGCGGGGCGACAGATACGCAGTATTTT. This gives the protein CASSDLSTSGATDTQYF.

Only a few counts were recorded for this clonotype. V gene TRBV4-1 combines with J gene TRBJ1-4, with a tentative D call TRBD1 (5 bases). Trimming took off 4 bases at V and 7 bases at J, with 19 bases between the two ends. Germline V CDR1 and CDR2: MGHRA, YSYEKL. This CDR3 comprises 16 residues. The CDR3 sequence: CASSLRRGDVGEKLFF. In DNA, the CDR3 is TGCGCCAGCAGCCTCCGGAGAGGGGACGTCGGTGAAAAACTGTTTTTT.

This chain uses TRBV15 with TRBJ1-2, with D unclear. This CDR3 is built from 15 residues. CDR1 is LNHNV and CDR2 is YYDKDF in the germline V gene (reference sequence). The V gene lost 0 bases and the J gene lost 8 bases, with 16 bases spanning the gap. The CDR3 region has the DNA TGTGCCACCAGCAGAGATCAGGTTGGAGGTGCGGGCTACACCTTC. Its translation: CATSRDQVGGAGYTF.

The chain links TRBV20-1 to TRBJ2-1; 12 bases line up with TRBD2. The length of the CDR3 is 15 residues. V lost 2 bases to trimming and J lost 5 bases; unmatched junction nucleotides: 4. The germline gives CDR1 DFQATT, CDR2 SNEGSKA (reference sequence). CDR3 amino acids: CSARPSGRDNNEQFF. CDR3 DNA sequence: TGCAGTGCTAGACCTAGCGGGAGGGACAACAATGAGCAGTTCTTC.

At least ten counts were recorded for this clonotype. The chain's CDR3 is CASSSDGLLSYEQYF. CDR3 nucleotide sequence: TGCGCCAGCAGCTCGGACGGCCTTTTAAGCTACGAGCAGTACTTC. The rearrangement joins TRBV5-1 to TRBJ2-7, with no clear D. Germline values: CDR1 SGHRS, CDR2 YFSETQ. Trimming cost V 3 bases and J 3 bases, with 16 bases left between them. The CDR3 extends over 15 amino acids.

CDR3 amino acids: CASGQDSTGFYGYTF. The CDR3 region has the DNA TGTGCCAGCGGTCAGGACAGCACCGGGTTCTATGGCTACACCTTC. V usage is TRBV28 and J usage is TRBJ1-2; maybe TRBD1 (6 bases). The CDR3 totals 15 residues. CDR1 is MDHEN and CDR2 is SYDVKM in the germline V gene. V shed 8 bases and J shed 4 bases, with 20 bases lying between them.

The J gene is TRBJ2-2, the V gene TRBV25-1; D remains unclear. Germline V gives CDR1 MGHDK, CDR2 SYGVNS. V gave up 5 bases and J gave up 6 bases, with 16 bases separating them. CDR3 length equals 15 residues. CDR3 sequence: CASSLQALGAGELFF. CDR3 nucleotide sequence: TGTGCCAGCAGTTTACAAGCCCTGGGCGCCGGGGAGCTGTTTTTT. The full variable domain, its missing parts supplied by reference TRBV25-1 and TRBJ2-2, is EADIYQTPRYLVIGTGKKITLECSQTMGHDKMYWYQQDPGMELHLIHYSYGVNSTEKGDLSSESTVSRIRTEHFPLTLESARPSHTSQYLCASSLQALGAGELFFGEGSRLTVL.

CDR3 sequence (DNA): TGTGCCAGCAGCTTCGCGTCGTCGGAGACCCAGTACTTC. Translating gives CASSFASSETQYF. The chain is built from TRBV7-8 and TRBJ2-5, with D hard to call. Germline CDR1 and CDR2: SGHVS and FQNEAQ. The CDR3 extends over 13 amino acids. Trimming took off 3 bases at V and 5 bases at J, with 10 bases between the two ends.

Written as DNA, the CDR3 is TGCAGTGTTACGGGACAAGACAATCAGCCCCAGCATTTT. Its protein is CSVTGQDNQPQHF. The genes are TRBV20-1 and TRBJ1-5, with a tentative D call TRBD1 (6 bases). The CDR3 consists of 13 residues. V lost 7 bases, J lost 3 bases, and 13 bases lay in between. CDR1 is DFQATT, CDR2 SNEGSKA, per germline (reference sequence).

The rearrangement joins TRBV20-1 to TRBJ1-4; D unresolved. Germline loops: CDR1 DFQATT, CDR2 SNEGSKA (reference sequence). V was pared by 6 bases and J by 7 bases, with 12 bases between. This CDR3 is built from 12 residues. The CDR3 region is CSALREGEKLFF. The CDR3, as DNA: TGCAGTGCCCTCCGGGAGGGTGAAAAACTGTTTTTT.

Only a few counts were recorded for this clonotype. The V and J genes are TRBV4-1 and TRBJ2-1, with no clear D. From germline, CDR1 is MGHRA and CDR2 YSYEKL. The length of the CDR3 is 14 residues. V lost 1 base, J lost 8 bases, and 12 bases lay in between. DNA of the CDR3: TGCGCCAGCAGCCAAGTGGGTAAGAGAGATGAGCAGTTCTTC. Translation gives CASSQVGKRDEQFF.

This clonotype was recorded at least ten times. The J gene is TRBJ2-1, the V gene TRBV4-2, with a possible D match to TRBD1 (5 bases). Germline V gives CDR1 LGHNA, CDR2 YNFKEQ. V dropped 1 base and J dropped 5 bases, with 12 bases sitting between them. The CDR3 is 15 residues long. Here the CDR3 reads CASSQGGGAHNEQFF. The CDR3 nucleotides are TGTGCCAGCAGCCAAGGCGGTGGGGCCCACAATGAGCAGTTCTTC.

Turning to this clonotype: Given a much more abundant clone one base away, this may be a read error. CDR3 amino acids: CASGTPYERYF. The DNA of the CDR3 is TGTGCCAGCGGGACTCCCTACGAGCGGTACTTC. The chain couples TRBV12-3 or TRBV12-4 to TRBJ2-5, with D maybe TRBD2 (6 bases). Between the trimmed V and J ends, which lost 8 bases and 13 bases, there was a span of 17 bases. CDR3 length: 11 amino acids.

Remarks on this clonotype: A clone one base away is much larger, so this may be a read error. The chain is built from TRBV4-1 and TRBJ2-4; D is unresolved. The V gene lost 0 bases and the J gene lost 8 bases, with 5 bases spanning the gap. The CDR3 has 12 residues. The germline V gene has CDR1 MGHRA and CDR2 YSYEKL. The DNA of the CDR3 is TGCGCCAGCAGCCAAGAGCTCCACATTCAGTACTTC. As protein: CASSQELHIQYF.

This chain joins TRBV29-1 and TRBJ1-1, with D unclear. V lost 6 bases and J lost 4, with 12 bases in between. This CDR3 contains 12 residues. Germline CDR1 and CDR2: SQVTM and ANQGSEA. For the CDR3, the DNA is TGCAGCGTGTGGCGGGCGGGCACTGAAGCTTTCTTT. Protein: CSVWRAGTEAFF.

This clonotype was recorded at least ten times. This rearrangement joins TRBV7-3 to TRBJ2-1; 9 positions agree with TRBD2. Germline V gene data show CDR1 as SGHTA and CDR2 as FQGTGA. The CDR3 has 15 amino acids. Trimming took 5 bases from V and 9 from J; bases not matched to a gene: 11. CDR3 DNA sequence: TGTGCCAGCAGCCCCTCAGGCGGGAGGGCCGGTGAGCAGTTCTTC. Translation: CASSPSGGRAGEQFF.

This chain uses TRBV15 with TRBJ2-4; D is unresolved. Germline values: CDR1 LNHNV, CDR2 YYDKDF (reference sequence). Trimming removed 5 bases from V and 0 bases from J, with 17 bases in between. This CDR3 is built from 17 residues. The chain's CDR3 is CATSPVTLSQAKNIQYF. In nucleotides, the CDR3 is TGTGCCACCAGCCCGGTGACTCTATCCCAAGCCAAAAACATTCAGTACTTC.

The count of this clonotype is one. The chain couples TRBV7-9 to TRBJ2-7, with 16 bases matching TRBD2. The CDR3 contains 17 residues. Per the germline V gene, CDR1 is SEHNR and CDR2 is FQNEAQ (reference sequence). J gave up 0 bases and V 8 bases, and 7 bases lay outside the gene matches. This CDR3 reads CASHRGTSGGVSYEQYF. As DNA, the CDR3 is TGTGCCAGCCACCGTGGGACTAGCGGGGGGGTCTCCTACGAGCAGTACTTC.

This clonotype was seen repeatedly, ten times or more. The chain recombines TRBV6-6 with TRBJ2-7; 9 nucleotides align to TRBD2. The ends lost 2 bases at V and 3 bases at J; junction bases unmatched: 11. The CDR3 is 17 residues long. The V gene's germline CDR1 is MNHNY and CDR2 SVGAGI (reference sequence). The CDR3: CASSYGRNSGRGYEQYF. Here the CDR3 DNA reads TGTGCCAGCAGTTACGGCCGCAATAGCGGGAGAGGCTACGAGCAGTACTTC.